This T cell receptor (beta chain) was retrieved from a study of OX40 agonist ivuxolimab in advanced cancers. Background on the study: Dose-escalation patients were diagnosed with hepatocellular carcinoma, melanoma, renal cell cancer or head and neck cancer. The mean age was approximately 60 years, ranging from about 23 to 79, with under 90% of participants male. Three individuals attained partial responses, comprising one hepatocellular carcinoma case and two cutaneous melanoma cases.

Patients were ineligible given autoimmune disease history or systemic immunosuppression. TCRdb keeps only in-frame clones here, not all; method: immunoSEQ multiplex PCR. This table has about 60,000 clones, around nine tenths appearing once. The germline gives CDR1 SGDLS, CDR2 YYNGEE. The CDR3 is 15 residues long. V dropped 4 bases and J dropped 12; count of bases not matched to a gene: 8. The sequence was obtained from an adult with an advanced solid tumor such as melanoma, head and neck, liver or kidney cancer. This material consisted of CD4+ or CD8+ T cells sorted from blood, taken in a trial of the OX40 agonist ivuxolimab. The genes are TRBV9 and TRBJ2-6; 12 bases match TRBD1. The CDR3 DNA follows: TGTGCCAGCAGCCCGGGACAGGGGGCCCTGACCGTCCTGACTTTC. Translating it yields CASSPGQGALTVLTF. Looking up the rest from reference TRBV9 and TRBJ2-6 gives the full variable domain: DSGVTQTPKHLITATGQRVTLRCSPRSGDLSVYWYQQSLDQGLQFLIQYYNGEERAKGNILERFSAQQFPDLHSELNLSSLELGDSALYFCASSPGQGALTVLTFGAGSRLTVL.